This T cell receptor beta chain was found in a study of cytomegalovirus exposure and HLA in healthy donors. General study findings and limits: In a later analysis, V- and J-gene trimming of beta chains associated with a DCLRE1C missense variant, replicated independently.

There are 14 residues in the CDR3. CDR1 is ENHRY and CDR2 is SYGVKD in the germline V gene. V was cut by 2 bases and J by 6 bases, with 11 bases left in between. Concerning this clone: Antigen unknown.

Amplification used 60 Vbeta primers and 13 Jbeta primers. The protocol was immunoSEQ multiplex PCR, while the TCRdb copy is restricted to in-frame clones and leaves out a portion. The repertoire has under 200,000 clones, approximately 80% of them found once; the top ten carry approximately 4.1%. This receptor was identified in a woman between 50 and 59 years old in good health and CMV-seropositive. The sequenced material came from PBMCs. J is TRBJ2-1 and V is TRBV10-3, with D maybe TRBD2 (5 bases). CDR3: CAISEASSGNEQFF. The CDR3 region has the DNA TGTGCCATCAGTGAGGCTAGCTCTGGCAATGAGCAGTTCTTC.